The text below deals with one T cell receptor (beta chain). Its target is unknown. The ends were cut back, 6 bases at V and 3 bases at J, with 17 bases in the middle. The CDR3 sequence is 16 residues long. CDR1 is MNHEY and CDR2 is SVGAGI in the germline V gene. The second PCR ran about 6 to 12 cycles with a sample-barcoded 5' primer and J-beta primers. TCRdb fed the 5' RACE reads into MiXCR, producing one record per CDR3 protein. The table lists approximately 820,000 distinct CDR3 sequences, more than 40% of them singletons, with nearly 20% in the top ten. The source of the sample is a study of blood T cells in healthy people across ages. Study-level points and caveats: A roughly linear fall in TCR beta diversity per million T cells was seen with increasing age.

V usage is TRBV6-5 and J usage is TRBJ2-2, with D tentatively TRBD2 (5 bases). The TCR sequence derives from a man in his 60s in good health. What was sequenced was blood. The CDR3 DNA reads as TGTGCCAGCAGGGGGTCGGAGGTCTCGTACACCGGGGAGCTGTTTTTT. Translating gives CASRGSEVSYTGELFF.